This record covers a single T cell receptor beta chain. Its antigen is as yet unknown. Separate from the 666-subject first cohort, the roughly 120-subject validation cohort was the one that the donors belonged to. V dropped 6 bases and J dropped 5 bases, with 16 bases sitting between them. CDR1 and CDR2 (germline): MDHEN, SYDVKM. There are 14 residues in the CDR3. The source of the sample is a study of cytomegalovirus exposure and HLA in healthy donors. Study-level findings and limits: Cytomegalovirus status, reportedly, was diagnosed with high specificity and sensitivity by the classifier. The CMV antigen specificity of a few CMV-associated chains was confirmed through in vitro analysis.

TCRdb's copy holds only in-frame clones and misses some; the assay was immunoSEQ multiplex PCR. The sample lists approximately 150,000 clones, approximately 91% seen once, with under 0.8% in the top ten. The source material was PBMCs. The chain links TRBV28 to TRBJ2-5; the D gene is possibly TRBD1 (6 bases). This clonotype originated in a young man in good health and CMV-seronegative. CDR3 bases: TGTGCCAGCAGAGCCAGGGGTCCGGCGGAGACCCAGTACTTC. Translation: CASRARGPAETQYF.